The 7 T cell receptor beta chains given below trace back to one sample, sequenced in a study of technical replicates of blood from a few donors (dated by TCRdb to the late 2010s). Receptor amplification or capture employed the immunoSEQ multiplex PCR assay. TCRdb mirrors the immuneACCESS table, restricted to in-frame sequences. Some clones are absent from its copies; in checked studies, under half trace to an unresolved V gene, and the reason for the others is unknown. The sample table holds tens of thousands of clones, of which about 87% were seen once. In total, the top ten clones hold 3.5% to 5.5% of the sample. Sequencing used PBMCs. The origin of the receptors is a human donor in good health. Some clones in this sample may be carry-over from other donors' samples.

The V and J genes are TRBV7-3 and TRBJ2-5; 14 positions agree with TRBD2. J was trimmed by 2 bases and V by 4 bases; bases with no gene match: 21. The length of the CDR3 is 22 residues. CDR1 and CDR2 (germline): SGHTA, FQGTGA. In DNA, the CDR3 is TGTGCCAGCAGCTACGATCGAGGACTAGCGGGGGGCCAACACCCTCTGCAAGAGACCCAGTACTTC. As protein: CASSYDRGLAGGQHPLQETQYF.

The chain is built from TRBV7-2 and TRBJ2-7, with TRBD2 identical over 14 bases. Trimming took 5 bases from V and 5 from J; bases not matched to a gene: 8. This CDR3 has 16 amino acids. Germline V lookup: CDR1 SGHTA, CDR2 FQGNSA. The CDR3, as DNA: TGTGCCAGCAGCCCGGACGGGACTAGCGGGAGCAACGAGCAGTACTTC. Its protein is CASSPDGTSGSNEQYF.

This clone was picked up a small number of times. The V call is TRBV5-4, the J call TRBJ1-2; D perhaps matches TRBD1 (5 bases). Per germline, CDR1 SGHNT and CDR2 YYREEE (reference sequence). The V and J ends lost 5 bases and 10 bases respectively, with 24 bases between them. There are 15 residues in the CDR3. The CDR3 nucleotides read TGTGCCAGCAGTGGGGGGGACCGCTGGTATTCCGACTACACCTTC. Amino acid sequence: CASSGGDRWYSDYTF.

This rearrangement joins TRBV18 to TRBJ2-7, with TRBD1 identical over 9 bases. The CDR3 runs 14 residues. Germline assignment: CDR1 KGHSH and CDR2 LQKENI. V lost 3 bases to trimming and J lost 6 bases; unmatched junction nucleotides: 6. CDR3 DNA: TGTGCCAGCTCACCGGGACAGGGTCCGGTCGAGCAGTACTTC. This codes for CASSPGQGPVEQYF.

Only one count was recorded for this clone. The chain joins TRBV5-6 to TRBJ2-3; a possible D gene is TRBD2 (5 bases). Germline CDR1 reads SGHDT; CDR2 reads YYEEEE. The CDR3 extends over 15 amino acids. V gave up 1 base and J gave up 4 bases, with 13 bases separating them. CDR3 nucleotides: TGTGCCAGCAGCTTGTTCGGGGAAGCCCCAGATACGCAGTATTTT. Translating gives CASSLFGEAPDTQYF.

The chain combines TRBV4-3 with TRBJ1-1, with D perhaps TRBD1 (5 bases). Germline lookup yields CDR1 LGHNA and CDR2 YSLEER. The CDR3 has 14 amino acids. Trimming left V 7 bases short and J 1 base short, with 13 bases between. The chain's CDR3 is CASTPSTANTEAFF. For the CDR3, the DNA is TGCGCCAGCACTCCCTCGACAGCGAACACTGAAGCTTTCTTT.

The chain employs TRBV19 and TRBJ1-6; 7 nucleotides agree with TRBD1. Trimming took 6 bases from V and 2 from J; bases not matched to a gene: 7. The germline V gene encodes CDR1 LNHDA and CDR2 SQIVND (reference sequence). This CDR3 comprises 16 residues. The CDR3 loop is CASSPIQGAYNSPLHF. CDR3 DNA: TGTGCCAGTAGCCCAATTCAGGGGGCCTATAATTCACCCCTCCACTTT.